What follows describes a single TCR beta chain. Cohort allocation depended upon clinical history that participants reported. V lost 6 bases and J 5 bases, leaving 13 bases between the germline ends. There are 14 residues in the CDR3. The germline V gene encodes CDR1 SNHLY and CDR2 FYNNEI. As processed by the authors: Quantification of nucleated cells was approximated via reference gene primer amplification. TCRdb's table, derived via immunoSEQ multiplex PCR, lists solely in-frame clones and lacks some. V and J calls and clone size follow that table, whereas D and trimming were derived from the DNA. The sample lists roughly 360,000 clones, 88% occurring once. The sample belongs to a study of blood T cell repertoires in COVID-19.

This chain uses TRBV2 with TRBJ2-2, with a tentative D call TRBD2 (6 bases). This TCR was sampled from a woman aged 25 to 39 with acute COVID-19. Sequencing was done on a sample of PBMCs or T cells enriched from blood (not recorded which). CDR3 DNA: TGTGCCAGCAGGTCACAACTAGCAACCGGGGAGCTGTTTTTT. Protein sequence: CASRSQLATGELFF.